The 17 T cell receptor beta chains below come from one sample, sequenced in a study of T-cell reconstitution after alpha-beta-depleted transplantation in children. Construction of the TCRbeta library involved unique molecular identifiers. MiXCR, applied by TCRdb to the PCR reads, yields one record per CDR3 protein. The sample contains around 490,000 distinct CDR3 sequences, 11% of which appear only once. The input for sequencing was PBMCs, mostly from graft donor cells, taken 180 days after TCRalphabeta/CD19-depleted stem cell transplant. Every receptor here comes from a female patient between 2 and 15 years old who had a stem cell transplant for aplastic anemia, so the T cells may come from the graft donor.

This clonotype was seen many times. CDR3 protein: CASSYSHSIAGVQDEQYV. The CDR3 DNA reads TGTGCCAGCAGTTACAGTCATTCGATAGCGGGAGTTCAGGACGAGCAGTACGTC. This chain joins TRBV6-2 or TRBV6-3 and TRBJ2-7; 9 positions agree with TRBD2. Germline V gene lookup returns CDR1 MNHEY and CDR2 SVGEGT. The CDR3 length is 18 residues. Trimming removed 2 bases from V and 5 bases from J; junction bases left unmatched: 16.

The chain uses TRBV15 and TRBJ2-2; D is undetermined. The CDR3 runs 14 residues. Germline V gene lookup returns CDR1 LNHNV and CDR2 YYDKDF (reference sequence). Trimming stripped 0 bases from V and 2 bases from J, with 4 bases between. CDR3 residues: CATSRDRNTGELFF. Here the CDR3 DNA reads TGTGCCACCAGCAGAGACAGAAACACCGGGGAGCTGTTTTTT. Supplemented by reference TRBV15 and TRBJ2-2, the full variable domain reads DAMVIQNPRYQVTQFGKPVTLSCSQTLNHNVMYWYQQKSSQAPKLLFHYYDKDFNNEADTPDNFQSRRPNTSFCFLDIRSPGLGDTAMYLCATSRDRNTGELFFGEGSRLTVL.

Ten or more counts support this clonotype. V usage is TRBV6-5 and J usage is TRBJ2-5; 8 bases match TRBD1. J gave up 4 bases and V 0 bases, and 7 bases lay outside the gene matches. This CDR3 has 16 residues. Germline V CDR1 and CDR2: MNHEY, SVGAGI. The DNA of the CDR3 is TGTGCCAGCAGTTACTCGATAGGACAGGGTGTAGAGACCCAGTACTTC. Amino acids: CASSYSIGQGVETQYF.

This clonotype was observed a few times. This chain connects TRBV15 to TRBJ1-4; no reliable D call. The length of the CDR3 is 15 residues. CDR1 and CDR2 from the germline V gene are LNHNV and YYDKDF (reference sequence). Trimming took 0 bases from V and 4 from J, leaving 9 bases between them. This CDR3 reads CATSRDGWFNEKLFF. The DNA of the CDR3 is TGTGCCACCAGCAGAGATGGTTGGTTTAATGAAAAACTGTTTTTT.

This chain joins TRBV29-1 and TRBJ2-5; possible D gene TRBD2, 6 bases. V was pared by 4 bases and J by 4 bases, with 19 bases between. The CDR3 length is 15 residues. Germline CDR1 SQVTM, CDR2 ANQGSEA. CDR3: CSVVSYGGGPETQYF. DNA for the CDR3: TGCAGCGTTGTTTCTTACGGTGGAGGGCCAGAGACCCAGTACTTC.

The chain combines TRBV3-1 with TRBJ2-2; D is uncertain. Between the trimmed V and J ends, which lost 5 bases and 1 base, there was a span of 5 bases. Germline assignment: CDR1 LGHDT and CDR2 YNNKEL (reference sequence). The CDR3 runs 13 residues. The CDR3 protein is CASSGENTGELFF. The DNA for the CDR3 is TGTGCCAGCAGCGGGGAGAACACCGGGGAGCTGTTTTTT. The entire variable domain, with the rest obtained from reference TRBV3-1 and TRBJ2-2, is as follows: DTAVSQTPKYLVTQMGNDKSIKCEQNLGHDTMYWYKQDSKKFLKIMFSYNNKELIINETVPNRFSPKSPDKAHLNLHINSLELGDSAVYFCASSGENTGELFFGEGSRLTVL.

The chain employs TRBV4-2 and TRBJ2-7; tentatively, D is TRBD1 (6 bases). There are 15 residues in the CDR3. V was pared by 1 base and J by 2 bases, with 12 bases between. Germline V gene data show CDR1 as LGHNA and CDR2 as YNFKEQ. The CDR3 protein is CASSQGAGVPYEQYF. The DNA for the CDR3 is TGTGCCAGCAGCCAAGGAGCAGGGGTACCCTACGAGCAGTACTTC.

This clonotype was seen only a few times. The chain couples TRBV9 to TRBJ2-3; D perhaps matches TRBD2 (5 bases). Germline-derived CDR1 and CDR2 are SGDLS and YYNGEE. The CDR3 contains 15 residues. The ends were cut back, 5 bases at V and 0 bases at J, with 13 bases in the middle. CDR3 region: CASRPGGSSTDTQYF. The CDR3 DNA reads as TGTGCCAGCAGGCCTGGAGGTAGCAGCACAGATACGCAGTATTTT. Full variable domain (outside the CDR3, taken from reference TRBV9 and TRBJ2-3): DSGVTQTPKHLITATGQRVTLRCSPRSGDLSVYWYQQSLDQGLQFLIQYYNGEERAKGNILERFSAQQFPDLHSELNLSSLELGDSALYFCASRPGGSSTDTQYFGPGTRLTVL.

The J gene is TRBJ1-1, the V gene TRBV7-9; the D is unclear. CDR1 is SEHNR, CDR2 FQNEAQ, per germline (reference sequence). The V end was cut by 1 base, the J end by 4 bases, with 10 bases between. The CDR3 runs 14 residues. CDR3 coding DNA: TGTGCCAGCAGCTTAGAGGCCGTGGGCACTGAAGCTTTCTTT. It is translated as CASSLEAVGTEAFF.

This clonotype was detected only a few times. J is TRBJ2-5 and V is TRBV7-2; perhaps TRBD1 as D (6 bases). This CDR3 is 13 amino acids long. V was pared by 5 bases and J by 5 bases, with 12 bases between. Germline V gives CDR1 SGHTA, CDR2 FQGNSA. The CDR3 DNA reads TGTGCCAGCAGCCGTCACAGGGATGAGACCCAGTACTTC. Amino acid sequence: CASSRHRDETQYF.

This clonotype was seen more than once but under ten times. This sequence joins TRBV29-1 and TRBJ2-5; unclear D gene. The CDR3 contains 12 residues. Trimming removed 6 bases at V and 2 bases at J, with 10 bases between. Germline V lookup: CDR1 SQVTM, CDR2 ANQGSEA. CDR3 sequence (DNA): TGCAGCGTCTTAGCCTCACAAGAGACCCAGTACTTC. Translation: CSVLASQETQYF.

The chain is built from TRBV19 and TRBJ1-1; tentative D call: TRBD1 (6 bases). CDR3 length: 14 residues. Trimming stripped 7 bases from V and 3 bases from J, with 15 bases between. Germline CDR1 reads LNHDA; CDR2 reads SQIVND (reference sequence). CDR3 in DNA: TGTGCCAGTAATTTGTTAGGGGGGGACACTGAAGCTTTCTTT. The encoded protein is CASNLLGGDTEAFF.

CDR3 nucleotides: TGTGCCAGCAGCCCCCGGGGCTATCACTACAATGAGCAGTTCTTC. It translates to CASSPRGYHYNEQFF. The chain joins TRBV28 to TRBJ2-1; D may correspond to TRBD1 or TRBD2 (5 bases each). Germline lookup yields CDR1 MDHEN and CDR2 SYDVKM. The CDR3 runs 15 residues. Trimming left V 6 bases short and J 3 bases short, with 15 bases between.

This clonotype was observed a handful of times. The CDR3 DNA follows: TGTGCCATCAGTGAGGGGACAGCCTATAATTCACCCCTCCACTTT. It translates to CAISEGTAYNSPLHF. The chain combines TRBV10-3 with TRBJ1-6; 7 nucleotides line up with TRBD1. After removal of 2 bases from V and 2 bases from J, the junction contained 0 bases not matched to a gene. The CDR3 is made up of 15 amino acids. CDR1 and CDR2 from the germline V gene are ENHRY and SYGVKD.

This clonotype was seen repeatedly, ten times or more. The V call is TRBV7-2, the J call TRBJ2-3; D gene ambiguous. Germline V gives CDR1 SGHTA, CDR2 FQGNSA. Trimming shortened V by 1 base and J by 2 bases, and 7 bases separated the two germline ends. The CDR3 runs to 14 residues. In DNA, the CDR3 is TGTGCCAGCAGCTTAGGAGGACCCACAGATACGCAGTATTTT. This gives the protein CASSLGGPTDTQYF.

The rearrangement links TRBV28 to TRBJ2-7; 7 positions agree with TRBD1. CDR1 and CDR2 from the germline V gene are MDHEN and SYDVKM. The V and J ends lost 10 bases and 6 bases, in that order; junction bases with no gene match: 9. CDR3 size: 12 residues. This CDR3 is CANGDRGSEQYF. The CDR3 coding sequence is TGTGCCAACGGGGACAGAGGGTCCGAGCAGTACTTC. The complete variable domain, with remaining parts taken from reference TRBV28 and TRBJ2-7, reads DVKVTQSSRYLVKRTGEKVFLECVQDMDHENMFWYRQDPGLGLRLIYFSYDVKMKEKGDIPEGYSVSREKKERFSLILESASTNQTSMYLCANGDRGSEQYFGPGTRLTVT.

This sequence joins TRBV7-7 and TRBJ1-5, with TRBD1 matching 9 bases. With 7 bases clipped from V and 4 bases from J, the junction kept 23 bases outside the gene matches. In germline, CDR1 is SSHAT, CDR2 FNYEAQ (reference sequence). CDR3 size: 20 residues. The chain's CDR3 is CASTPRTRDRDTQGNQPQHF. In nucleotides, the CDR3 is TGTGCCAGCACCCCCCGCACCCGGGACAGGGACACCCAAGGGAATCAGCCCCAGCATTTT.